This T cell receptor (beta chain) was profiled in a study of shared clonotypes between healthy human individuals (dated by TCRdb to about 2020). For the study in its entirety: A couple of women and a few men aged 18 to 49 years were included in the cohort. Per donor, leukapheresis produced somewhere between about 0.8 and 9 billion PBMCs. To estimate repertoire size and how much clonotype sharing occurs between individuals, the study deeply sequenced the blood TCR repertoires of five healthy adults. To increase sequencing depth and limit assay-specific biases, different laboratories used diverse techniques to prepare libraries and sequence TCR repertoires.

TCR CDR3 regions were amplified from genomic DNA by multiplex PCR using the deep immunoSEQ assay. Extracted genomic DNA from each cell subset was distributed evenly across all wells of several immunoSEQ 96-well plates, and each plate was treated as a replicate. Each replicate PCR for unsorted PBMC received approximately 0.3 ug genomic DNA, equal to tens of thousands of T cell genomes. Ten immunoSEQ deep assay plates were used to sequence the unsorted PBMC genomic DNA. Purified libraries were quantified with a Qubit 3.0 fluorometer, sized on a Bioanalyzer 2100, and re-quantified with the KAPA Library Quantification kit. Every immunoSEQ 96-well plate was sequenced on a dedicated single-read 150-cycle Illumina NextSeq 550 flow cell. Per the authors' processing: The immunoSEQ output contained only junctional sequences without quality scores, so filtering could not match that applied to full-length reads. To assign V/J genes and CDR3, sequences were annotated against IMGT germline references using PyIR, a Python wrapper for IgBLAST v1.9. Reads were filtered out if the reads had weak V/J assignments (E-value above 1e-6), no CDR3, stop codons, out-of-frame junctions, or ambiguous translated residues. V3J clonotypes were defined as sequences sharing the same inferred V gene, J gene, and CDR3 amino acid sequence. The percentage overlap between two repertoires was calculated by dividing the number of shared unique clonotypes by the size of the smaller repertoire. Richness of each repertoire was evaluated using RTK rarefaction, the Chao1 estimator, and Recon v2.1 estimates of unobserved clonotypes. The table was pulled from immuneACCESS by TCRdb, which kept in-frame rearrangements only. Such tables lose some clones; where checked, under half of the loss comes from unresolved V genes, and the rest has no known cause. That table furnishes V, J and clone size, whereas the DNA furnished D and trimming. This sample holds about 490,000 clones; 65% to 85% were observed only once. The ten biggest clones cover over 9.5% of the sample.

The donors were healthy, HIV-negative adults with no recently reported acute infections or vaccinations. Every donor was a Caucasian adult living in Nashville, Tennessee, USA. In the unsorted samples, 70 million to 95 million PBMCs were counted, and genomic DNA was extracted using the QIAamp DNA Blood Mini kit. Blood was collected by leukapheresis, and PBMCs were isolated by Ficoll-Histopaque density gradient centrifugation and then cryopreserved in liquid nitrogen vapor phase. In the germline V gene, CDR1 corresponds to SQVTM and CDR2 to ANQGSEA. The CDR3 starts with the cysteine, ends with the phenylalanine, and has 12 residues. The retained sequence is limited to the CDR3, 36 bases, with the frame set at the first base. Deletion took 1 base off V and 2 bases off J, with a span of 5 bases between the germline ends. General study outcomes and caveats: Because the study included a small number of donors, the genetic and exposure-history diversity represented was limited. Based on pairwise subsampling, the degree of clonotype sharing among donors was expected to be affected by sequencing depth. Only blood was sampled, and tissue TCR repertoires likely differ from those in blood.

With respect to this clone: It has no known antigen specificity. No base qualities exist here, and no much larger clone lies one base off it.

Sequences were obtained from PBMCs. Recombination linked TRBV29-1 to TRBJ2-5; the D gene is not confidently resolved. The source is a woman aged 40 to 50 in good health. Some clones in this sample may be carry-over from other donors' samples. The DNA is TGCAGCGTTGAAGCTCAACAAGAGACCCAGTACTTC. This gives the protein CSVEAQQETQYF.